Listed below are T cell receptor beta chains from one sample, sequenced in a study of cytomegalovirus exposure and HLA in healthy donors. The data were produced by immunoSEQ multiplex PCR, yet TCRdb's version contains in-frame clones alone and is incomplete. Of some 150,000 clones in the sample, 70% to 90% are singletons; the top ten hold around 0.8%. Sequenced: PBMCs. The receptors here all came from a woman aged 18-35 years in good health and CMV-seronegative. Both conserved end residues are trimmed from each CDR3.

V,J,CDR3
TRBV11-2,TRBJ2-7,ASSLDTPGTANYEQY
TRBV29-1,TRBJ2-7,SVDATGQSYEQY
TRBV18,TRBJ2-5,ASSPTSGTETQY
TRBV20-1,TRBJ2-1,SARAYSEQF
TRBV19,TRBJ1-3,ASSIYVGQGSGNTIY
TRBV7-2,TRBJ1-2,ASSLLTLTGDGYT
TRBV7-8,TRBJ1-3,ASSSTLKATGVIY
TRBV6-5,TRBJ1-4,ASRSQGGHNEKLF
TRBV27,TRBJ2-3,ASSSTSGVGIKVDTQY
TRBV9,TRBJ2-3,ASSVEGTRSDTQY
TRBV6-5,TRBJ2-4,ASSPGGIIQY
TRBV28,TRBJ2-3,ASSQSLGGDTQY
TRBV5-4,TRBJ1-2,ASRIGGSGGYT
TRBV7-9,TRBJ1-2,ASSYAPAGGYT
TRBV2,TRBJ2-7,ASSGHVRDYSYEQY
TRBV11-2,TRBJ2-7,ASSSPGYIEQY